This T cell receptor (beta chain) was sequenced in a study of breast tumors, draining lymph nodes, adjacent tissues. Trimming stripped 1 base from V and 2 bases from J, with 8 bases between. Germline assignment: CDR1 MGHRA and CDR2 YSYEKL. This CDR3 is 14 amino acids long. General observations from the study: Findings are consistent with lymph node origin and intratumoral expansion of most tumor T cells. The lymph node origin of tumor T cells was framed as consistent with a hypothesis, not demonstrated.

TCRdb re-analysed the multiplex PCR reads in MiXCR, keeping a single row per CDR3 protein. Among 45,000 or so distinct CDR3 sequences listed, around 23% were seen once. A word on this clonotype: Its cognate antigen is unknown.

The origin of this receptor is a female donor with breast cancer. Some clones in this sample may be carry-over from other donors' samples. V gene TRBV4-1 combines with J gene TRBJ1-2; D gene uncertain. The material sequenced was breast tumor tissue. DNA for the CDR3: TGCGCCAGCAGCCAAGGTCGTCAAAACTATGGCTACACCTTC. Translating gives CASSQGRQNYGYTF.